Listed here are 26 T cell receptor beta chains from one sample, sequenced in a study of OX40 agonist ivuxolimab in advanced cancers. The assay was immunoSEQ multiplex PCR, and TCRdb's table has in-frame clones only and misses some. The sample consists of fewer than 85,000 clones, 85% to 95% of them appearing once. The sequencing used CD4+ or CD8+ T cells sorted from blood, collected in a trial of the OX40 agonist ivuxolimab. These receptors came from an adult with an advanced solid tumor such as melanoma, head and neck, liver or kidney cancer.

This clone was found once. The genes are TRBV4-3 and TRBJ2-2, with D possibly being TRBD2 (5 bases). V lost 4 bases to trimming and J lost 5 bases, with 14 bases between them. This CDR3 contains 15 residues. Germline V gene lookup returns CDR1 LGHNA and CDR2 YSLEER. Here the CDR3 DNA reads TGCGCCAGCAGCCGCCAGCAACTAGATACCGGGGAGCTGTTTTTT. This translates into CASSRQQLDTGELFF.

The V gene is TRBV4-2, the J gene TRBJ2-2, with D uncertain. The CDR3 loop spans 13 amino acids. CDR1 LGHNA and CDR2 YNFKEQ come from the germline V gene. Trimming shortened V by 3 bases and J by 5 bases, and 7 bases separated the two germline ends. CDR3 loop: CASSQPSTGELFF. DNA for the CDR3: TGTGCCAGCAGCCAGCCTAGTACCGGGGAGCTGTTTTTT.

This clone was seen a single time. This sequence joins TRBV6-1 and TRBJ2-1; no firm D call. The germline gives CDR1 MNHNS, CDR2 SASEGT. The CDR3 is 16 residues long. The germline V and J ends were trimmed by 3 bases and 10 bases, with 22 bases remaining between them. CDR3 residues: CASSDIFSRSVEEQFF. CDR3 bases: TGTGCCAGCAGTGATATCTTCTCGCGAAGCGTGGAGGAGCAGTTCTTC.

V usage is TRBV5-1 and J usage is TRBJ2-7; 14 nucleotides match TRBD2. Germline lookup yields CDR1 SGHRS and CDR2 YFSETQ. This CDR3 has 19 amino acids. Unmatched junction bases numbered 8, after V lost 0 bases and J lost 0 bases. Written as DNA, the CDR3 is TGCGCCAGCAGCTTGGATAGTTGGGGACTAGCGGGGGCCTCCTACGAGCAGTACTTC. The encoded protein is CASSLDSWGLAGASYEQYF.

This clone was detected only once. This chain connects TRBV2 to TRBJ2-7; TRBD1 is a possible D gene (5 bases). Per germline, CDR1 SNHLY and CDR2 FYNNEI. The CDR3 loop spans 12 amino acids. The V end lost 4 bases, the J end lost 3 bases, and 7 bases lay between the germline ends. The CDR3 sequence: CASSVQGYEQYF. Written as DNA, the CDR3 is TGTGCCAGCAGTGTTCAGGGCTACGAGCAGTACTTC. Looking up the rest from reference TRBV2 and TRBJ2-7 gives the full variable domain: EPEVTQTPSHQVTQMGQEVILRCVPISNHLYFYWYRQILGQKVEFLVSFYNNEISEKSEIFDDQFSVERPDGSNFTLKIRSTKLEDSAMYFCASSVQGYEQYFGPGTRLTVT.

V and J are TRBV29-1 and TRBJ2-1, with 7 bases matching TRBD2. After removal of 2 bases from V and 6 bases from J, the junction contained 10 bases not matched to a gene. The CDR3 is made up of 15 amino acids. Per germline, CDR1 SQVTM and CDR2 ANQGSEA. CDR3 amino acids: CSVESGTQNLNEQFF. The CDR3 region has the DNA TGCAGCGTTGAAAGCGGGACCCAAAACCTCAATGAGCAGTTCTTC.

This clone has a single count. The gene calls are TRBV19 and TRBJ2-1; 9 nucleotides match TRBD2. The CDR3 totals 15 residues. Germline CDR1 is LNHDA and CDR2 is SQIVND (reference sequence). Trimming at V came to 7 bases and at J to 5 bases, leaving 9 bases not matched to a gene. The CDR3 here is CASTIGLAPNNEQFF. CDR3 in DNA: TGTGCCAGTACCATAGGACTAGCGCCCAACAATGAGCAGTTCTTC.

V gene TRBV11-2 combines with J gene TRBJ2-1; D not certain. The V gene's germline CDR1 is SGHAT and CDR2 FQNNGV. CDR3 length: 15 residues. The V end lost 1 base, the J end lost 5 bases, and 12 bases lay between the germline ends. In nucleotides, the CDR3 is TGTGCCAGCAGCTTAGGGGAATCCAGTAACAATGAGCAGTTCTTC. As protein: CASSLGESSNNEQFF.

The chain recombines TRBV7-2 with TRBJ1-2; TRBD1 might be the D (6 bases). Trimming removed 5 bases from V and 8 bases from J, with 12 bases in between. CDR3 size: 12 residues. CDR1 is SGHTA and CDR2 is FQGNSA in the germline V gene. CDR3 region: CASSPGQYGYTF. CDR3 DNA: TGTGCCAGCAGCCCCGGACAGTACGGCTACACCTTC.

This clone showed up just a few times. This chain links TRBV30 with TRBJ2-2; D perhaps matches TRBD2 (6 bases). In germline, CDR1 is GTSNPN, CDR2 SVGIG (reference sequence). CDR3 length equals 14 residues. V was clipped by 0 bases and J by 6 bases, with 11 bases between them. In DNA form, the CDR3 reads TGTGCCTGGAGTGTACTCGGAGGGGCCGGGGAGCTGTTTTTT. It encodes CAWSVLGGAGELFF.

J is TRBJ1-2 and V is TRBV6-5, with TRBD1 identical over 7 bases. The junction had 7 bases not matched to a gene; V was cut back by 2 bases and J by 7 bases. Looked up from germline, CDR1 is MNHEY and CDR2 is SVGAGI. This CDR3 region has 14 residues. The CDR3 DNA follows: TGTGCCAGCAGTTACCGACAGGGAGGAGGTGGCTACACCTTC. Translated: CASSYRQGGGGYTF.

The V and J genes are TRBV28 and TRBJ2-7, with 10 bases lining up with TRBD2. The CDR3 loop spans 15 amino acids. The germline V gene encodes CDR1 MDHEN and CDR2 SYDVKM. The ends lost 5 bases at V and 5 bases at J; junction bases unmatched: 9. The CDR3 loop is CASSKPGLAVDEQYF. The CDR3 bases are TGTGCCAGCAGTAAACCCGGACTAGCGGTAGACGAGCAGTACTTC.

The chain carries TRBV6-5 and TRBJ2-1; possibly TRBD2 for D (6 bases). Germline values: CDR1 MNHEY, CDR2 SVGAGI. The CDR3 totals 15 residues. V lost 6 bases to trimming and J lost 4 bases, with 16 bases between them. Written as DNA, the CDR3 is TGTGCCAGCAGCGTGGGACTTACCGTTTACAATGAGCAGTTCTTC. It specifies CASSVGLTVYNEQFF.

V is TRBV28 and J is TRBJ2-3; 7 bases map to TRBD2. CDR1 is MDHEN, CDR2 SYDVKM, per germline. Trimming took 5 bases from V and 6 from J; bases not matched to a gene: 11. The CDR3 contains 15 residues. The DNA for the CDR3 is TGTGCCAGCAGTCCGCCGGGACTAATTAAGGATACGCAGTATTTT. Translating gives CASSPPGLIKDTQYF.

The chain joins TRBV28 to TRBJ2-1; TRBD2 agrees at 11 bases. The germline V gene has CDR1 MDHEN and CDR2 SYDVKM. Trimming took 1 base from V and 8 from J; bases not matched to a gene: 4. The CDR3 length is 15 residues. In nucleotides, the CDR3 is TGTGCCAGCAGTTTATTGATTAGCGGGAGGGATGAGCAGTTCTTC. Protein sequence: CASSLLISGRDEQFF. The complete variable domain, with remaining parts taken from reference TRBV28 and TRBJ2-1, reads DVKVTQSSRYLVKRTGEKVFLECVQDMDHENMFWYRQDPGLGLRLIYFSYDVKMKEKGDIPEGYSVSREKKERFSLILESASTNQTSMYLCASSLLISGRDEQFFGPGTRLTVL.

The chain links TRBV30 to TRBJ1-3; a possible D gene is TRBD1 (6 bases). The CDR3 extends over 16 amino acids. V lost 2 bases to trimming and J lost 4 bases, with 18 bases between them. Looked up from germline, CDR1 is GTSNPN and CDR2 is SVGIG (reference sequence). CDR3 residues: CAWSYAYRDTGNTIYF. The CDR3 bases are TGTGCCTGGAGTTACGCGTACCGGGACACCGGAAACACCATATATTTT.

The gene calls are TRBV7-6 and TRBJ2-1; D not resolved. The germline V and J ends were trimmed by 5 bases and 12 bases, with 17 bases remaining between them. CDR1 SGHVS and CDR2 FNYEAQ come from the germline V gene. The CDR3 totals 13 residues. The DNA of the CDR3 is TGTGCCAGCAGCCCCCGGACGATCGGGCGGCAGTTCTTC. It yields the protein CASSPRTIGRQFF.

This chain links TRBV6-5 with TRBJ1-5; perhaps TRBD1 as D (6 bases). The CDR3 has 13 residues. CDR1 and CDR2 from the germline V gene are MNHEY and SVGAGI. Trimming cost V 5 bases and J 5 bases, with 10 bases left between them. CDR3 in amino acids: CASSRGGHQPQHF. CDR3 nucleotide sequence: TGTGCCAGCAGTCGAGGGGGTCATCAGCCCCAGCATTTT.

The chain carries TRBV28 and TRBJ2-2, with 7 bases fitting TRBD2. With 6 bases clipped from V and 2 bases from J, the junction kept 9 bases outside the gene matches. CDR1 and CDR2 from the germline V gene are MDHEN and SYDVKM. The CDR3 is made up of 16 amino acids. CDR3 protein: CASSTLKRGNTGELFF. CDR3 nucleotides: TGTGCCAGCAGCACCCTGAAGCGGGGTAACACCGGGGAGCTGTTTTTT.

This rearrangement joins TRBV5-1 to TRBJ2-2, with D possibly being TRBD1 (6 bases). The V end was cut by 1 base, the J end by 1 base, with 8 bases between. This CDR3 spans 15 amino acids. CDR1 and CDR2 from the germline V gene are SGHRS and YFSETQ. The CDR3 here is CASSLWTVNTGELFF. In DNA, the CDR3 is TGCGCCAGCAGCTTGTGGACAGTGAACACCGGGGAGCTGTTTTTT.

V usage is TRBV4-3 and J usage is TRBJ1-2, with D unresolved. Trimming shortened V by 0 bases and J by 2 bases, and 13 bases separated the two germline ends. CDR3 length: 16 amino acids. Germline loops: CDR1 LGHNA, CDR2 YSLEER. The CDR3 loop is CASSQDLTAVNYGYTF. The CDR3 coding sequence is TGCGCCAGCAGCCAAGATCTTACGGCAGTCAACTATGGCTACACCTTC.

This chain uses TRBV28 with TRBJ2-2, with D perhaps matching TRBD1 (6 bases). V lost 3 bases, J lost 7 bases, and 9 bases lay in between. There are 13 residues in the CDR3. Germline V CDR1 and CDR2: MDHEN, SYDVKM. CDR3 in amino acids: CASSFRDIGELFF. Here the CDR3 DNA reads TGTGCCAGCAGTTTTAGGGACATCGGGGAGCTGTTTTTT.

This rearrangement joins TRBV28 to TRBJ1-1, with no clear D. Deletions cut 7 bases from V and 5 bases from J, with 14 bases between. CDR1 is MDHEN, CDR2 SYDVKM, per germline. The CDR3 has 13 amino acids. The CDR3 nucleotides read TGTGCCAGCACTCCCCCGCAAGGAACTGAAGCTTTCTTT. It specifies CASTPPQGTEAFF. The variable domain in full, with the rest retrieved from reference TRBV28 and TRBJ1-1, is DVKVTQSSRYLVKRTGEKVFLECVQDMDHENMFWYRQDPGLGLRLIYFSYDVKMKEKGDIPEGYSVSREKKERFSLILESASTNQTSMYLCASTPPQGTEAFFGQGTRLTVV.

The chain carries TRBV29-1 and TRBJ2-1; tentative D call: TRBD1 (6 bases). CDR3 length: 13 amino acids. The germline V gene encodes CDR1 SQVTM and CDR2 ANQGSEA. Trimming left V 5 bases short and J 4 bases short, with 12 bases between. In nucleotides, the CDR3 is TGCAGCGTTATAACAGGGCGGTACAATGAGCAGTTCTTC. Its translation is CSVITGRYNEQFF.

The J gene is TRBJ1-5, the V gene TRBV6-5, with D unresolved. Trimming removed 5 bases at V and 6 bases at J, with 5 bases between. Germline CDR1 and CDR2: MNHEY and SVGAGI. The CDR3 contains 11 residues. CDR3 sequence: CASSASQPQHF. DNA for the CDR3: TGTGCCAGCAGTGCCTCTCAGCCCCAGCATTTT.

This rearrangement joins TRBV27 to TRBJ2-3, with 9 nucleotides matching TRBD2. The CDR3 is 18 residues long. V shed 6 bases and J 2 bases; nucleotides not matched to a gene: 15. The germline V gene has CDR1 MNHEY and CDR2 SMNVEV (reference sequence). CDR3 protein: CASSPLTAGGPDTDTQYF. The CDR3 DNA reads TGTGCCAGCAGCCCCTTAACGGCGGGAGGGCCCGACACAGATACGCAGTATTTT.